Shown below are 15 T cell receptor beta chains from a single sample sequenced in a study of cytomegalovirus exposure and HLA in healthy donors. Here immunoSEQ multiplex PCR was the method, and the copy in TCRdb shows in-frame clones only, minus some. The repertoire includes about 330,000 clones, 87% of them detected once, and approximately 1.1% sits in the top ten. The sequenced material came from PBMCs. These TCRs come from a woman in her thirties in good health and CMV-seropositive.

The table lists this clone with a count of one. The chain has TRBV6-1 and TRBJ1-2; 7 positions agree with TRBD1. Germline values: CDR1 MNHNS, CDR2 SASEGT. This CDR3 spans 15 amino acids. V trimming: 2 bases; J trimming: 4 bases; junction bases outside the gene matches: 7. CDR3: CASSEQLGQFYGYTF. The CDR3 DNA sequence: TGTGCCAGCAGTGAACAGCTGGGACAGTTCTATGGCTACACCTTC.

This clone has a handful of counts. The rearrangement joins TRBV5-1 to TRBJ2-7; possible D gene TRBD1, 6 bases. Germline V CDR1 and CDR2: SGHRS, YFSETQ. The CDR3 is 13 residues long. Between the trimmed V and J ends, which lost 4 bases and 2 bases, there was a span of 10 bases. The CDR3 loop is CASSQTGTYEQYF. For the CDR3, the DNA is TGCGCCAGCAGCCAAACAGGGACCTACGAGCAGTACTTC.

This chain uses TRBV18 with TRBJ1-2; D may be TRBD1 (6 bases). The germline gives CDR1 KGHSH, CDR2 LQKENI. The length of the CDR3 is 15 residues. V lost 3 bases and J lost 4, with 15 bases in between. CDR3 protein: CASSPRVQGGYGYTF. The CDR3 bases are TGTGCCAGCTCACCGAGGGTACAGGGAGGCTATGGCTACACCTTC.

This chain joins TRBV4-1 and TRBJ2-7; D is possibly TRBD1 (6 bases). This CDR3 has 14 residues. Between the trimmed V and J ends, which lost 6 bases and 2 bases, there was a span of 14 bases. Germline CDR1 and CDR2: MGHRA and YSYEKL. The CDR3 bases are TGCGCCAGCAGTCGCCGGGACAACACCTACGAGCAGTACTTC. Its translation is CASSRRDNTYEQYF.

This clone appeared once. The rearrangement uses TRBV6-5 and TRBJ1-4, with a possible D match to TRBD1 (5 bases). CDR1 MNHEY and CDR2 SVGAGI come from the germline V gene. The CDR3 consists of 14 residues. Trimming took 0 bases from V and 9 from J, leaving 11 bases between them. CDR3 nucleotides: TGTGCCAGCAGTTACTCGCGCAGGGTGAAAAAACTGTTTTTT. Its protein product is CASSYSRRVKKLFF.

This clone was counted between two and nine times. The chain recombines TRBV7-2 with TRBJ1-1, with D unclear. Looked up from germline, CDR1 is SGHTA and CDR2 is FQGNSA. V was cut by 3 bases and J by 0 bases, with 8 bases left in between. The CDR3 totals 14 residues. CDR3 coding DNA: TGTGCCAGCAGCTTGCTAGAACTGAACACTGAAGCTTTCTTT. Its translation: CASSLLELNTEAFF.

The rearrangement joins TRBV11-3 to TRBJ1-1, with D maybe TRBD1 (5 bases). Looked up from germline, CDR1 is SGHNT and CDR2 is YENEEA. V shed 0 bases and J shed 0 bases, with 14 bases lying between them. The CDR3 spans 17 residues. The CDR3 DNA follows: TGTGCCAGCAGCTTAGATAAAGACCCAGGGATGAACACTGAAGCTTTCTTT. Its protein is CASSLDKDPGMNTEAFF.

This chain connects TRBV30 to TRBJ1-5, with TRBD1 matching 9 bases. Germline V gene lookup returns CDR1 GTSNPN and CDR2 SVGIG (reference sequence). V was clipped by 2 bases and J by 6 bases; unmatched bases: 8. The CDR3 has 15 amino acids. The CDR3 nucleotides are TGTGCCTGGAGTATGGGGACAGGGTGGCGTCAGCCCCAGCATTTT. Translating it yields CAWSMGTGWRQPQHF.

The chain's CDR3 is CASRVGQGNYGYTF. CDR3 sequence (DNA): TGTGCCAGCCGGGTGGGACAGGGGAACTATGGCTACACCTTC. This chain uses TRBV28 with TRBJ1-2; 10 bases align to TRBD1. The junction had 5 bases not matched to a gene; V was cut back by 8 bases and J by 2 bases. Germline V gene data show CDR1 as MDHEN and CDR2 as SYDVKM. The CDR3 runs to 14 residues.

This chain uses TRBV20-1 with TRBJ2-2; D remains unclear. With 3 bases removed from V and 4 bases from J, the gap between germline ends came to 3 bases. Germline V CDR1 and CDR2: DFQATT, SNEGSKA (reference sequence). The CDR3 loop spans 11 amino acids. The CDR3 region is CSASRTGELFF. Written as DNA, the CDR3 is TGCAGTGCTAGTCGCACCGGGGAGCTGTTTTTT.

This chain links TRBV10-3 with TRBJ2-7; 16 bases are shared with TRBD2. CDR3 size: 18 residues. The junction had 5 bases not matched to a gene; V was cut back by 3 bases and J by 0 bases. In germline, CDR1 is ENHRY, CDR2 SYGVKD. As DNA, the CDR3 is TGTGCCATCAGTGATCCAGGGACTAGCGGGAGGGCCTCCTACGAGCAGTACTTC. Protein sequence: CAISDPGTSGRASYEQYF.

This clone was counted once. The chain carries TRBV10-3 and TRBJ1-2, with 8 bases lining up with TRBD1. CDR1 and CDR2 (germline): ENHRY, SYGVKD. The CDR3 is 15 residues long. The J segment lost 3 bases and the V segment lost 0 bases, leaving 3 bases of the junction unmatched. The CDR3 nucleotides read TGTGCCATCAGTGAGTCGACAGGGGCCCACTATGGCTACACCTTC. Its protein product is CAISESTGAHYGYTF.

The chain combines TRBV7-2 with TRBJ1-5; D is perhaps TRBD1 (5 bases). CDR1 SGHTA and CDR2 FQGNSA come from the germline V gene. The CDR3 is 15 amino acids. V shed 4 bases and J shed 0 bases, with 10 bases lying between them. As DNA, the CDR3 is TGTGCCAGCAGCTCTAGGGGTTTTAGCAATCAGCCCCAGCATTTT. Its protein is CASSSRGFSNQPQHF.

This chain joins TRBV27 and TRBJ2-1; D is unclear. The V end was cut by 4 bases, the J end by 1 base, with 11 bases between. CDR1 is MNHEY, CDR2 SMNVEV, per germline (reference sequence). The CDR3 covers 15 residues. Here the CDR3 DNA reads TGTGCCAGCAGTTCAGGCGGTAGGTCCTACAATGAGCAGTTCTTC. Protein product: CASSSGGRSYNEQFF.

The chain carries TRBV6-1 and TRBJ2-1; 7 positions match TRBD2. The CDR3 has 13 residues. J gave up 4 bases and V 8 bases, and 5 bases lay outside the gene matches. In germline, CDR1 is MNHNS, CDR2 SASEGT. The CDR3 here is CASRLAEYNEQFF. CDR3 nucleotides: TGTGCCAGCCGCCTAGCGGAGTACAATGAGCAGTTCTTC.